This T cell receptor (beta chain) derives from a study of OX40 agonist ivuxolimab in advanced cancers. Repertoires were generated with immunoSEQ multiplex PCR, while TCRdb's copy carries only in-frame clones and drops some. The sample gives approximately 76,000 clones, around 90% of which show up once; 10% to 15% is in the top ten. Trimming cost V 0 bases and J 0 bases, with 9 bases left between them. CDR1 is ENHRY and CDR2 is SYGVKD in the germline V gene. This CDR3 has 16 residues. Sequencing was performed on CD4+ or CD8+ T cells sorted from blood, taken in a trial of the OX40 agonist ivuxolimab. The sequence came from an adult with an advanced solid tumor such as melanoma, head and neck, liver or kidney cancer. V usage is TRBV10-3 and J usage is TRBJ1-3, with a tentative D call TRBD1 (6 bases). This CDR3 reads CAISESKDSSGNTIYF. CDR3 in DNA: TGTGCCATCAGTGAGTCCAAGGACAGCTCTGGAAACACCATATATTTT.